Below are 20 T cell receptor beta chains sequenced from a single sample in a study of Ad26.COV2.S vaccination and SARS-CoV-2 variants. Method: immunoSEQ multiplex PCR; TCRdb's copy keeps in-frame clones and lacks some. The repertoire holds roughly 350,000 clones, with around 87% as singletons. Stated treatment: about 20 received Ad26.COV2.S at low or high dose, single or two shots; several received placebo; per-sample allocation not given. All samples were drawn on day 63, counting from the first vaccine or placebo injection. Sequencing used peripheral blood, obtained in a trial of Ad26.COV2.S vaccine versus placebo. The receptor set was obtained from a person between 18 and 60 years old who received the Ad26.COV2.S COVID-19 vaccine or a placebo.

The chain joins TRBV3-1 (or the pseudogene TRBV3-2) to TRBJ2-6, with D unclear. The V end was cut by 3 bases, the J end by 4 bases, with 7 bases between. The CDR3 runs 14 residues. Looked up from germline, CDR1 is LGHDT and CDR2 is YNNKEL (reference sequence). CDR3 bases: TGTGCCAGCAGCCAGGCTGCGGGGGCCAACGTCCTGACTTTC. The encoded protein is CASSQAAGANVLTF.

This chain joins TRBV7-6 and TRBJ2-1; 8 positions match TRBD2. The length of the CDR3 is 12 residues. With V trimmed by 4 bases and J by 7 bases, 0 bases remained unmatched. Looked up from germline, CDR1 is SGHVS and CDR2 is FNYEAQ. CDR3 sequence reads: CASSSGGNEQFF. CDR3 DNA: TGTGCCAGCAGCTCGGGGGGGAATGAGCAGTTCTTC.

The chain links TRBV15 to TRBJ1-3, with 7 bases matching TRBD1. Germline V gives CDR1 LNHNV, CDR2 YYDKDF (reference sequence). This CDR3 region has 18 residues. The V gene end was trimmed by 7 bases and the J gene end by 2 bases; junction bases not matched to a gene: 17. As DNA, the CDR3 is TGTGCCACCACCGGGGGGGCGACAGGGTTATCCCCTGGAAACACCATATATTTT. This codes for CATTGGATGLSPGNTIYF.

V usage is TRBV7-3 and J usage is TRBJ2-3, with D unclear. Trimming took 1 base from V and 2 from J, leaving 7 bases between them. The germline CDR1 and CDR2 sequences are SGHTA and FQGTGA. This CDR3 spans 14 amino acids. Written as DNA, the CDR3 is TGTGCCAGCAGCTTAAGTCAGGCCACAGATACGCAGTATTTT. Residues: CASSLSQATDTQYF.

The V gene is TRBV4-1, the J gene TRBJ1-1; 9 nucleotides align to TRBD1. Trimming removed 11 bases from V and 4 bases from J; junction bases left unmatched: 8. Germline lookup yields CDR1 MGHRA and CDR2 YSYEKL. This CDR3 contains 13 residues. The DNA of the CDR3 is TGCGCCGTAGGACAGGGGTCGGGCACTGAAGCTTTCTTT. Translated: CAVGQGSGTEAFF.

V usage is TRBV4-2 and J usage is TRBJ1-3; 9 positions agree with TRBD1. Trimming took 2 bases from V and 2 from J; bases not matched to a gene: 7. Germline V lookup: CDR1 LGHNA, CDR2 YNFKEQ. The CDR3 spans 17 residues. The CDR3 DNA reads as TGTGCCAGCAGCCAACGAAGACAGGGGGTCACTGGAAACACCATATATTTT. Its protein product is CASSQRRQGVTGNTIYF.

V and J are TRBV5-1 and TRBJ2-5; TRBD2 might be the D (6 bases). The germline CDR1 and CDR2 sequences are SGHRS and YFSETQ. V was clipped by 3 bases and J by 0 bases, with 18 bases between them. The CDR3 length is 17 residues. Written as DNA, the CDR3 is TGCGCCAGCAGCTCCTGGGGTGATAGCGGATACCAAGAGACCCAGTACTTC. Its protein product is CASSSWGDSGYQETQYF.

The CDR3 region is CASRRVDTQYF. In nucleotides, the CDR3 is TGTGCCAGCCGGCGGGTAGATACGCAGTATTTT. The J gene is TRBJ2-3, the V gene TRBV12-3 or TRBV12-4, with D perhaps matching TRBD2 (5 bases). The CDR3 contains 11 residues. V lost 8 bases and J 5 bases, leaving 8 bases between the germline ends.

The chain links TRBV15 to TRBJ2-3, with D possibly matching TRBD1 (5 bases). The germline V and J ends were trimmed by 7 bases and 4 bases, with 18 bases remaining between them. The germline gives CDR1 LNHNV, CDR2 YYDKDF (reference sequence). The CDR3 sequence is 15 residues long. CDR3 sequence: CATKQSQAGPDTQYF. CDR3 DNA: TGTGCCACCAAGCAGTCACAGGCAGGGCCAGATACGCAGTATTTT.

The chain uses TRBV7-2 and TRBJ1-1, with 10 bases identical to TRBD1. V was clipped by 2 bases and J by 6 bases; unmatched bases: 6. The CDR3 consists of 15 residues. Germline CDR1 reads SGHTA; CDR2 reads FQGNSA. The CDR3 protein is CASSLTPGQGSEAFF. The DNA for the CDR3 is TGTGCCAGCAGCTTAACGCCGGGACAGGGGTCTGAAGCTTTCTTT.

The chain links TRBV19 to TRBJ1-6; D remains unclear. Trimming stripped 1 base from V and 1 base from J, with 11 bases between. The CDR3 is 17 residues long. Germline lookup yields CDR1 LNHDA and CDR2 SQIVND (reference sequence). This CDR3 reads CASSIVLSGSYNSPLHF. CDR3 DNA sequence: TGTGCCAGTAGTATAGTTCTCTCCGGATCCTATAATTCACCCCTCCACTTT.

This chain connects TRBV2 to TRBJ2-3; 10 bases line up with TRBD2. Germline V gene lookup returns CDR1 SNHLY and CDR2 FYNNEI. The CDR3 has 15 residues. V lost 3 bases and J lost 2; bases outside the gene matches: 2. The DNA for the CDR3 is TGTGCCAGCAGTGACCTAGCGGGGGCCACAGATACGCAGTATTTT. Protein sequence: CASSDLAGATDTQYF.

V and J are TRBV5-1 and TRBJ2-7, with D perhaps assigned TRBD1 or TRBD2 (6 bases each). The V end was cut by 4 bases, the J end by 6 bases, with 14 bases between. Germline loops: CDR1 SGHRS, CDR2 YFSETQ. This CDR3 contains 13 residues. The chain's CDR3 is CASSEVGGGEQYF. Written as DNA, the CDR3 is TGCGCCAGCAGCGAGGTAGGGGGAGGCGAGCAGTACTTC.

V is TRBV7-9 and J is TRBJ1-1; D is perhaps TRBD1 (6 bases). Germline V gene sequence: CDR1 SEHNR, CDR2 FQNEAQ (reference sequence). The CDR3 sequence is 11 residues long. Trimming left V 5 bases short and J 8 bases short, with 9 bases between. The CDR3 region has the DNA TGTGCCAGCAGCCCCACAGGGGAAGCTTTCTTT. Protein sequence: CASSPTGEAFF.

The chain joins TRBV5-1 to TRBJ2-1; the match to TRBD1 covers 7 bases. Germline V gene data show CDR1 as SGHRS and CDR2 as YFSETQ. The CDR3 totals 16 residues. Trimming at V came to 2 bases and at J to 4 bases, leaving 9 bases not matched to a gene. The CDR3 DNA reads as TGCGCCAGCAGCTTACCTGGGGACAGCTTTTACAATGAGCAGTTCTTC. Amino acid sequence: CASSLPGDSFYNEQFF.

J is TRBJ2-5 and V is TRBV10-3, with 8 nucleotides matching TRBD2. The CDR3 has 15 amino acids. V lost 3 bases, J lost 1 base, and 4 bases stayed unmatched. Per the germline V gene, CDR1 is ENHRY and CDR2 is SYGVKD. The CDR3 sequence is CAISDQRGFQETQYF. In DNA, the CDR3 is TGTGCCATCAGTGATCAGCGGGGGTTCCAAGAGACCCAGTACTTC.

The genes are TRBV7-2 and TRBJ2-5, with no clear D. Germline V CDR1 and CDR2: SGHTA, FQGNSA. Trimming stripped 5 bases from V and 2 bases from J, with 9 bases between. CDR3 length equals 13 residues. CDR3 in amino acids: CASSPPGQETQYF. The CDR3 bases are TGTGCCAGCAGCCCCCCCGGGCAAGAGACCCAGTACTTC.

This clone has only one observation. The chain is built from TRBV11-3 and TRBJ2-3, with 7 bases lining up with TRBD1. The length of the CDR3 is 13 residues. The germline gives CDR1 SGHNT, CDR2 YENEEA. V lost 5 bases to trimming and J lost 4 bases; unmatched junction nucleotides: 3. CDR3 residues: CASSPRGSDTQYF. DNA of the CDR3: TGTGCCAGCAGCCCCAGGGGGTCAGATACGCAGTATTTT.

V gene TRBV19 combines with J gene TRBJ1-4, with D unresolved. The ends were cut back, 0 bases at V and 7 bases at J, with 12 bases in the middle. The CDR3 sequence is 15 residues long. The germline V gene has CDR1 LNHDA and CDR2 SQIVND (reference sequence). The DNA of the CDR3 is TGTGCCAGTAGTATAGATACGGGGAAGGGTGAAAAACTGTTTTTT. Its translation is CASSIDTGKGEKLFF.

The CDR3 DNA reads TGCAGCGTAGCCGGGGCAACTAATGAAAAACTGTTTTTT. Its protein is CSVAGATNEKLFF. This sequence joins TRBV29-1 and TRBJ1-4; unclear D gene. The CDR3 is made up of 13 amino acids. Trimming left V 6 bases short and J 0 bases short, with 8 bases between. The germline gives CDR1 SQVTM, CDR2 ANQGSEA.